This entry describes one T cell receptor (beta chain). It lacks a known antigen. No much larger clonotype is one base removed from it; base qualities were not supplied. Every donor in the study was a healthy Caucasian. The twin cohort comprised three pairs of female monozygotic twins, all aged roughly 18 to 30 years. CD4+ and CD8+ T cell populations were isolated with positive isolation kits from Invitrogen. The data derive from a study of identical twins listed by TCRdb under 2016. Background for the entire study: The study deep-sequenced TCR alpha and beta repertoires from monozygotic twins, unrelated adults of various ages and cord blood to test whether fetal clonotypes persist. To rule out contamination, the twin experiments were replicated at different times with different library preparation protocols.

Libraries were built with 5' RACE. Reads for this sample came from an Illumina HiSeq 2000. A universal primer binding site was added through template switching, and the final cDNA carried a unique molecular identifier so that TCR cDNA molecules could be counted accurately. Specific primers in the conserved constant-segment region were used to synthesize first-strand cDNA for TCR alpha and beta chains. To control for contamination, every cDNA library was double barcoded, receiving both a SMART-Mk sample barcode and Illumina barcodes. TruSeq adapter sequences and Illumina sample barcodes were added in two successive PCR steps. TCR alpha and beta cDNA libraries were sequenced on the Illumina HiSeq platform with custom primers. On the authors' methods: Unique molecular identifiers were extracted from raw reads with MiGEC, and CDR3 positions were determined with MiXCR. Recombination models were inferred per individual with the repgenHMM and IGoR tools using an EM algorithm. The tcR package in R was used for shared clonotype analysis, with sharing normalized by the product of cloneset sizes. Out-of-frame nonproductive sequences were analyzed to study raw recombination free of thymic and clonal selection effects. The raw public data were reprocessed by TCRdb itself: fastp quality trimming at Q25, MiXCR clonotype calling, in-frame beta chains only. Each record represents a unique CDR3 protein, reported with the most common genes and DNA among its rows. TCRdb's processing, not the authors', yielded these V and J calls. In this sample the table shows approximately 350,000 distinct CDR3 sequences, roughly an eighth of which occur a single time. More than 6% of the sample is in the top ten clones.

The CDR3, cysteine through phenylalanine, is 15 amino acids long. The kept DNA is CDR3 alone, 45 bases in frame from the first base. The germline V gene encodes CDR1 SGHVS and CDR2 FQNEAQ. V gives up 1 base and J gives up 3 bases, and the segment between their germline ends measures 9 bases. The full study reports these points: Compared with coincidental sharing between unrelated individuals, an excess of low generation-probability sequences was observed among out-of-frame TCR alpha sequences shared between twins. Excess twin sharing in beta out-of-frame sequences was weaker because fewer shared sequences lowered the signal-to-noise ratio. Zero-insertion analyses could be partly confounded by invariant T cells such as MAIT and iNKT, although diverse VJ usage argued against such confounding for most clonotypes. Because the same donors could not be followed over many years, the conclusions depended on cross-sectional statistical analysis. Out-of-frame TCR alpha sharing in monozygotic twins was systematically underestimated by recombination models, whereas sharing between unrelated individuals was in agreement with the recombination models. Fewer insertions were carried by abundant cord blood beta clonotypes; a weaker similar trend was observed in young adult naive repertoires, while no such trend was observed in memory repertoires.

The data were also submitted as part of a second study, on yellow fever vaccine responses in identical twins. From that second study: According to the authors, in identical twins the way T cells responded to vaccination appeared partly convergent and partly personalized. The study precisely tracked vaccine-responding T cell clones in identical twins.

The source material was CD8+ T cells sorted from blood. The chain couples TRBV7-8 to TRBJ2-2; the D gene cannot be resolved reliably. This sequence originates from a woman aged 18-29 years in good health. CDR3 reads: CASSLGTRYTGELFF. The nucleotides read TGTGCCAGCAGCTTAGGGACGAGGTACACCGGGGAGCTGTTTTTT.